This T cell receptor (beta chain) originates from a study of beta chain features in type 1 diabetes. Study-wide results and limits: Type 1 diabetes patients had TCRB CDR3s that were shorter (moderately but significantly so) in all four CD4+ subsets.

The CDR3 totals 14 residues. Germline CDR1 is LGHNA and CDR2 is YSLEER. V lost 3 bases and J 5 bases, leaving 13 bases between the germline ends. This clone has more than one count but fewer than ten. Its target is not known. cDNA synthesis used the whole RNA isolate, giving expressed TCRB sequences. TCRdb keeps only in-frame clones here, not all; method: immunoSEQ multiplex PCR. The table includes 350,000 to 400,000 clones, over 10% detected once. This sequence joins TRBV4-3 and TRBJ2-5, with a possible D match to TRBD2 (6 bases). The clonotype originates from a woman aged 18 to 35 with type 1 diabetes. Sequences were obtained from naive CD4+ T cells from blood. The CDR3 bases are TGCGCCAGCAGCCAGGGGACCCGGGGGGAGACCCAGTACTTC. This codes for CASSQGTRGETQYF.